The 17 T cell receptor beta chains below come from one sample, sequenced in a study of blood T cell repertoires in COVID-19. Only in-frame clones appear in the TCRdb table, and some are missing; sequencing was by immunoSEQ multiplex PCR. The sample shows about 310,000 clones, roughly 84% of them seen only once. Source material: peripheral blood. The receptors derive from a man over 45 with active or convalescent COVID-19.

The CDR3 bases are TGTGCCAGCAGCCCTCTTGTTGGGAGCTCCTACGAGCAGTACTTC. Its translation is CASSPLVGSSYEQYF. V is TRBV3-1 (or the pseudogene TRBV3-2) and J is TRBJ2-7; the D gene is possibly TRBD2 (5 bases). V lost 4 bases to trimming and J lost 0 bases, with 13 bases between them. CDR3 length equals 15 residues. Germline values: CDR1 LGHDT, CDR2 YNNKEL (reference sequence).

This clone was picked up one time. This rearrangement joins TRBV18 to TRBJ1-2; 9 bases fit TRBD1. J lost 8 bases, V lost 2 bases, and 9 bases had no gene match. Germline V gene sequence: CDR1 KGHSH, CDR2 LQKENI. The CDR3 totals 15 residues. The CDR3 loop reads CASSPSRDRDAGYTF. As DNA, the CDR3 is TGTGCCAGCTCACCATCTCGGGACAGGGATGCGGGCTACACCTTC.

The chain joins TRBV25-1 to TRBJ1-1; D is possibly TRBD1 (5 bases). The CDR3 consists of 14 residues. Germline loops: CDR1 MGHDK, CDR2 SYGVNS. Trimming stripped 2 bases from V and 1 base from J, with 8 bases between. The CDR3 is CASSEAGPNTEAFF. For the CDR3, the DNA is TGTGCCAGCAGTGAAGCGGGACCGAACACTGAAGCTTTCTTT.

This clone was counted only a few times. The CDR3 loop reads CASSQDRPGARPSGPSTDTQYF. The CDR3 DNA reads as TGTGCCAGCAGCCAAGATCGACCGGGCGCGCGACCGAGCGGGCCTAGCACAGATACGCAGTATTTT. The chain joins TRBV4-2 to TRBJ2-3; possible D gene TRBD2, 6 bases. Germline lookup yields CDR1 LGHNA and CDR2 YNFKEQ. The CDR3 extends over 22 amino acids. Between the trimmed V and J ends, which lost 0 bases and 0 bases, there was a span of 28 bases.

This clone was counted once. J is TRBJ2-3 and V is TRBV7-8, with D unclear. This CDR3 region has 13 residues. CDR1 is SGHVS, CDR2 FQNEAQ, per germline. Trimming took off 10 bases at V and 1 base at J, with 12 bases between the two ends. In nucleotides, the CDR3 is TGTGCCACCATGGCCGTACGCACAGATACGCAGTATTTT. Translated, it gives CATMAVRTDTQYF.

This clone has more than one count but fewer than ten. The chain employs TRBV15 and TRBJ1-5; TRBD1 matches at 8 bases. The trim removed 1 base at V and 4 bases at J, leaving 3 bases unmatched. CDR3 length: 15 amino acids. The germline V gene has CDR1 LNHNV and CDR2 YYDKDF (reference sequence). CDR3 protein: CATSRGRGPNQPQHF. DNA of the CDR3: TGTGCCACCAGCAGAGGCAGGGGGCCGAATCAGCCCCAGCATTTT.

The V gene is TRBV3-1 (or the pseudogene TRBV3-2), the J gene TRBJ1-2, with D perhaps TRBD1 (6 bases). CDR1 and CDR2 from the germline V gene are LGHDT and YNNKEL (reference sequence). Trimming took 1 base from V and 6 from J, leaving 12 bases between them. CDR3 length equals 14 residues. CDR3 DNA sequence: TGTGCCAGCAGCCAAGGGGCAGGGGATGATGGCTACACCTTC. Translating gives CASSQGAGDDGYTF.

This rearrangement joins TRBV6-2 or TRBV6-3 to TRBJ2-2; 12 bases align to TRBD1. Germline V gives CDR1 MNHEY, CDR2 SVGEGT. There are 15 residues in the CDR3. V lost 6 bases, J lost 7 bases, and 6 bases stayed unmatched. CDR3 sequence (DNA): TGTGCCAGCAGCCCGGGACAGGGGGCTGGCGGGGAGCTGTTTTTT. Translated: CASSPGQGAGGELFF.

The chain combines TRBV2 with TRBJ1-2; unclear D gene. The CDR3 consists of 11 residues. The V gene lost 7 bases and the J gene lost 6 bases, with 9 bases spanning the gap. Germline-derived CDR1 and CDR2 are SNHLY and FYNNEI. CDR3 amino acids: CASTKSDGYTF. CDR3 in DNA: TGTGCCAGCACTAAATCTGATGGCTACACCTTC.

The rearrangement uses TRBV2 and TRBJ1-4, with 7 positions matching TRBD1. The CDR3 runs to 14 residues. V was clipped by 7 bases and J by 3 bases; unmatched bases: 5. Per germline, CDR1 SNHLY and CDR2 FYNNEI. In DNA, the CDR3 is TGTGCCAGCACCCAGGGGGTCTCTAATGAAAAACTGTTTTTT. Encoded protein: CASTQGVSNEKLFF.

The chain is built from TRBV2 and TRBJ2-1, with D possibly matching TRBD2 (6 bases). There are 13 residues in the CDR3. Looked up from germline, CDR1 is SNHLY and CDR2 is FYNNEI. Trimming stripped 4 bases from V and 8 bases from J, with 12 bases between. The CDR3 here is CASSVGRGDEQFF. The CDR3 DNA sequence: TGTGCCAGCAGTGTCGGGCGGGGAGATGAGCAGTTCTTC.

This clone was observed a few times. This rearrangement joins TRBV7-3 to TRBJ1-1; TRBD1 might be the D (6 bases). The CDR3 totals 14 residues. Germline lookup yields CDR1 SGHTA and CDR2 FQGTGA. V lost 5 bases and J lost 4, with 14 bases in between. CDR3 nucleotides: TGTGCCAGCAGCCCCACAGGGATCGGCACTGAAGCTTTCTTT. This encodes CASSPTGIGTEAFF.

The table lists this clone with a count of one. This chain links TRBV7-9 with TRBJ2-1; possible D gene TRBD1, 6 bases. Germline values: CDR1 SEHNR, CDR2 FQNEAQ (reference sequence). V was shortened by 1 base and J by 4 bases, with 14 bases between the two germline ends. This CDR3 has 16 residues. Here the CDR3 DNA reads TGTGCCAGCAGCTTAGGGTCTGGTGGACAGTACAATGAGCAGTTCTTC. Its protein product is CASSLGSGGQYNEQFF.

This clone was counted a few times. CDR3 amino acids: CATSDPLGLTGELFF. In DNA form, the CDR3 reads TGTGCCACCAGTGATCCCCTAGGTCTCACCGGGGAGCTGTTTTTT. J is TRBJ2-2 and V is TRBV24-1; no clear D gene. The germline V and J ends were trimmed by 3 bases and 4 bases, with 11 bases remaining between them. CDR1 is KGHDR and CDR2 is SFDVKD in the germline V gene. This CDR3 region has 15 residues.

This clone was seen only once. The V and J genes are TRBV29-1 and TRBJ2-7, with 7 bases aligning to TRBD2. Germline-derived CDR1 and CDR2 are SQVTM and ANQGSEA. This CDR3 comprises 12 residues. The junction had 5 bases not matched to a gene; V was cut back by 4 bases and J by 5 bases. CDR3: CSVGAGRDEQYF. DNA of the CDR3: TGCAGCGTTGGCGCAGGGAGGGACGAGCAGTACTTC.

The chain carries TRBV6-6 and TRBJ1-2; 9 nucleotides match TRBD1. Per the germline V gene, CDR1 is MNHNY and CDR2 is SVGAGI (reference sequence). The CDR3 covers 16 residues. V lost 4 bases to trimming and J lost 4 bases; unmatched junction nucleotides: 10. CDR3 DNA sequence: TGTGCCAGCAGTTCCGGGACAGGGCGCTCTTCCTATGGCTACACCTTC. This gives the protein CASSSGTGRSSYGYTF.

The chain has TRBV6-5 and TRBJ2-1; no definite D call. CDR3 length equals 11 residues. V gave up 7 bases and J gave up 8 bases, with 9 bases separating them. The germline CDR1 and CDR2 sequences are MNHEY and SVGAGI. DNA for the CDR3: TGTGCCAGCAAATACATGCATGAGCAGTTCTTC. Protein: CASKYMHEQFF.